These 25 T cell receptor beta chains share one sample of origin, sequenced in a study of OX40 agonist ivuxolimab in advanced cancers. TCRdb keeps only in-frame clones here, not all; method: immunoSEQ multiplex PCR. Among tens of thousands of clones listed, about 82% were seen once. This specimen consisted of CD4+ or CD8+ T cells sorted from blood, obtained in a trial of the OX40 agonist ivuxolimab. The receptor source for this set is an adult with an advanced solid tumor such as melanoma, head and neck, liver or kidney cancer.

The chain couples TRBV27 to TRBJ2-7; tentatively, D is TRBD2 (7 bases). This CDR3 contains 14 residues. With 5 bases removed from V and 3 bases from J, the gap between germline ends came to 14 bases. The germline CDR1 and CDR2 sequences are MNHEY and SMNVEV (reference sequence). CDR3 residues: CASSVAGAFYEQYF. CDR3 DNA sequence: TGTGCCAGCAGTGTCGCGGGGGCCTTCTACGAGCAGTACTTC.

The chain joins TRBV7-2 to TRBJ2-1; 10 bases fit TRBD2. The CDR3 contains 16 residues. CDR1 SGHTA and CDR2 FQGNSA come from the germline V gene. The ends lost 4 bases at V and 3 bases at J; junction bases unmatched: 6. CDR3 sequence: CASSSFASGSYNEQFF. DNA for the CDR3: TGTGCCAGCAGCTCCTTCGCTAGCGGGAGCTACAATGAGCAGTTCTTC.

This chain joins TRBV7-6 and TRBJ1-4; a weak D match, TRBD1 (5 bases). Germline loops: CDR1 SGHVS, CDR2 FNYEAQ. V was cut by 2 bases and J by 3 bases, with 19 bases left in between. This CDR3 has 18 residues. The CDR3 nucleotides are TGTGCCAGCAGCTTATCCTACGTTTCCGACAGACCTAATGAAAAACTGTTTTTT. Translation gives CASSLSYVSDRPNEKLFF.

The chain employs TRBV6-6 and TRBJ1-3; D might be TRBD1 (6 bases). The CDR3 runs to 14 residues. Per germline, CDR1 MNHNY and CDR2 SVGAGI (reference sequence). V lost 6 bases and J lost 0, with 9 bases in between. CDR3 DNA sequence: TGTGCCAGCAGGGGGGCGTACTCTGGAAACACCATATATTTT. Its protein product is CASRGAYSGNTIYF.

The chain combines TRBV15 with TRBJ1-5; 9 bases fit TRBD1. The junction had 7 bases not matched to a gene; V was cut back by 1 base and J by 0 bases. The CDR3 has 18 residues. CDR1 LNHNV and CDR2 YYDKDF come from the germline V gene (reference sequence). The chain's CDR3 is CATSRAAGTGYSNQPQHF. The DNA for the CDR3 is TGTGCCACCAGCAGAGCGGCCGGGACAGGGTATAGCAATCAGCCCCAGCATTTT. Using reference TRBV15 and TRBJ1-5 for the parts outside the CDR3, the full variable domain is DAMVIQNPRYQVTQFGKPVTLSCSQTLNHNVMYWYQQKSSQAPKLLFHYYDKDFNNEADTPDNFQSRRPNTSFCFLDIRSPGLGDTAMYLCATSRAAGTGYSNQPQHFGDGTRLSIL.

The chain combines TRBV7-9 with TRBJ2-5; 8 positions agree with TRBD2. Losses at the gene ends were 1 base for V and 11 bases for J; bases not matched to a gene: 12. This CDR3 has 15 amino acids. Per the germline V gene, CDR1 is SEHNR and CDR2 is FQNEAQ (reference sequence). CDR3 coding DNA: TGTGCCAGCAGCTTAGAATCGGGAGGGCCTGGGGAGCAGTACTTC. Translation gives CASSLESGGPGEQYF. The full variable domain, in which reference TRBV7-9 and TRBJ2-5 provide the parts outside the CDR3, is DTGVSQNPRHKITKRGQNVTFRCDPISEHNRLYWYRQTLGQGPEFLTYFQNEAQLEKSRLLSDRFSAERPKGSFSTLEIQRTEQGDSAMYLCASSLESGGPGEQYFGPGTRLLVL.

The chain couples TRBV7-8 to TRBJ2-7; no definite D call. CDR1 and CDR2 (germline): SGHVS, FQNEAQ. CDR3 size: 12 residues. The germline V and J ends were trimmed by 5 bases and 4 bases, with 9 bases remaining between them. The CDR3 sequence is CASSLDVYEQYF. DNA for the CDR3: TGTGCCAGCAGCCTAGACGTATACGAGCAGTACTTC.

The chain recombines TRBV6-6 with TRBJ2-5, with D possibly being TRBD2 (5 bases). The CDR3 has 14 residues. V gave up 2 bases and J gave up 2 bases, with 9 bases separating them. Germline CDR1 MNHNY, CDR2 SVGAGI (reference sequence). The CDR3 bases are TGTGCCAGCAGTTACCTCGGGATTCAAGAGACCCAGTACTTC. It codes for CASSYLGIQETQYF.

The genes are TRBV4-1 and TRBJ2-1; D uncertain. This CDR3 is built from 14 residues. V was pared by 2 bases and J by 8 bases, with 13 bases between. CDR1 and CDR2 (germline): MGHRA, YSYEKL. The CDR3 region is CASSQRVRVHEQFF. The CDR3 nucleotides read TGCGCCAGCAGCCAAAGAGTCCGTGTGCATGAGCAGTTCTTC.

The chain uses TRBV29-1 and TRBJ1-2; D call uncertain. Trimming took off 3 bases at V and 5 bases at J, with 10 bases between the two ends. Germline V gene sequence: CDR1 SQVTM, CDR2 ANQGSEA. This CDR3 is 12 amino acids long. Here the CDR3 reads CSVEAERYGYTF. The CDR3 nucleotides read TGCAGCGTTGAGGCGGAGCGATATGGCTACACCTTC.

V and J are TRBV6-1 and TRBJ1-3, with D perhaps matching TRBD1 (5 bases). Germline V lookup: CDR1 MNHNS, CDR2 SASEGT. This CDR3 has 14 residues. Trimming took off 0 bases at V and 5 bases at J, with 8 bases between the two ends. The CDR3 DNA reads TGTGCCAGCAGTGAAGCGAAGGGGAGAAACACCATATATTTT. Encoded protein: CASSEAKGRNTIYF.

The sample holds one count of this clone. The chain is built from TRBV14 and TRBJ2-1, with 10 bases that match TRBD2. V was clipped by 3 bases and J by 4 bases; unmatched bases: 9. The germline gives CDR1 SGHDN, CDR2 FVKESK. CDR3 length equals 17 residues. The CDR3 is CASSHRPSGSRYNEQFF. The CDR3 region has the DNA TGTGCCAGCAGCCATCGCCCTAGCGGGAGTCGGTACAATGAGCAGTTCTTC.

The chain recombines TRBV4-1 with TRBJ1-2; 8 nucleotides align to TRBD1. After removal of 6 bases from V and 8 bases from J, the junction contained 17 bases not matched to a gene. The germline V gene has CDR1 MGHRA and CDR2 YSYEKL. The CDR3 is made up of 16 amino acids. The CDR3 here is CASSQIGTGREGGYTF. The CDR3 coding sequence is TGCGCCAGCAGTCAGATCGGGACAGGCCGCGAGGGAGGCTACACCTTC.

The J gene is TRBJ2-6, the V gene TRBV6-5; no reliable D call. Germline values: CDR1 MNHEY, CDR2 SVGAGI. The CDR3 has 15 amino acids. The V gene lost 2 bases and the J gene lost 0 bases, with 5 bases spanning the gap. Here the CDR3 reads CASSYRSSGANVLTF. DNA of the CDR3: TGTGCCAGCAGTTACAGGAGCTCTGGGGCCAACGTCCTGACTTTC.

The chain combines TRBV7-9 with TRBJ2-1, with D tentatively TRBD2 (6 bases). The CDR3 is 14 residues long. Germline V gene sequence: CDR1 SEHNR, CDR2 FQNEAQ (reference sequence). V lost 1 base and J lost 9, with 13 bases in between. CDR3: CASSLVGLIFEQFF. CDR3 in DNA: TGTGCCAGCAGCTTAGTGGGACTCATTTTTGAGCAGTTCTTC. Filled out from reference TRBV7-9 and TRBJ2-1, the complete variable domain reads DTGVSQNPRHKITKRGQNVTFRCDPISEHNRLYWYRQTLGQGPEFLTYFQNEAQLEKSRLLSDRFSAERPKGSFSTLEIQRTEQGDSAMYLCASSLVGLIFEQFFGPGTRLTVL.

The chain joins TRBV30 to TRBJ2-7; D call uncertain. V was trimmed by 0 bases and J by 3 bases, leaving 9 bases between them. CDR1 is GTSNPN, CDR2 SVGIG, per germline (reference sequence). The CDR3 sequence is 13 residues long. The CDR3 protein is CAWSVSPGYEQYF. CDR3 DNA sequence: TGTGCCTGGAGTGTAAGTCCAGGCTACGAGCAGTACTTC.

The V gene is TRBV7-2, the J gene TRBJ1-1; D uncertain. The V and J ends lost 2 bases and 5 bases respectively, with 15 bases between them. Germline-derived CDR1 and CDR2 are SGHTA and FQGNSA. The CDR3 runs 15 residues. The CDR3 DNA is TGTGCCAGCAGCTTACAAGTCGGCGGGAGGACTGAAGCTTTCTTT. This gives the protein CASSLQVGGRTEAFF.

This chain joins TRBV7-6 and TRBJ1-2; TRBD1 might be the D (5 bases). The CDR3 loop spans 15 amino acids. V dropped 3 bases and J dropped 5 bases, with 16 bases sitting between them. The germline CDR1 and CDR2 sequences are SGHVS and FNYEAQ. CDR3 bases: TGTGCCAGCAGCTTGGGGGGTCTTTTGGAGTATGGCTACACCTTC. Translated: CASSLGGLLEYGYTF. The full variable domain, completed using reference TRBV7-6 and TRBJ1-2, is GAGVSQSPRYKVTKRGQDVALRCDPISGHVSLYWYRQALGQGPEFLTYFNYEAQQDKSGLPNDRFSAERPEGSISTLTIQRTEQRDSAMYRCASSLGGLLEYGYTFGSGTRLTVV.

CDR3 DNA: TGTGCCAGTTTGGAGTTTGGTGAGCAGTTCTTC. Amino acid sequence: CASLEFGEQFF. The V and J genes are TRBV19 and TRBJ2-1; no reliable D call. Germline V CDR1 and CDR2: LNHDA, SQIVND (reference sequence). The CDR3 contains 11 residues. With 8 bases removed from V and 9 bases from J, the gap between germline ends came to 11 bases.

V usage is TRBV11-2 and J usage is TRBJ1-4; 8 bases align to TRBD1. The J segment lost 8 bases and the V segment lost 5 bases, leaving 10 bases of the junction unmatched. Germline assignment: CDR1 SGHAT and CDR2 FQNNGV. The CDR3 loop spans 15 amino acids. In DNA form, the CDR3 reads TGTGCCAGCAGCCCCTCGGACAGGGAGGGCGAAAAACTGTTTTTT. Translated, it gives CASSPSDREGEKLFF.

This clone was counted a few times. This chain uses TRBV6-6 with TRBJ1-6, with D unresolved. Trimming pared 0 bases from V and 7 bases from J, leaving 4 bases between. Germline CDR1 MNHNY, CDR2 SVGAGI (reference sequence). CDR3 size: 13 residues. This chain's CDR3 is CASSYSGNSPLHF. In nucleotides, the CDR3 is TGTGCCAGCAGTTACTCGGGGAATTCACCCCTCCACTTT.

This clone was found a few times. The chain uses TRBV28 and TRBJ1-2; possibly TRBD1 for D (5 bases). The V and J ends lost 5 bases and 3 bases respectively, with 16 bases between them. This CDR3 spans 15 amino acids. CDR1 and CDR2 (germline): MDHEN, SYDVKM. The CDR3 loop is CASSPKPRGDYGYTF. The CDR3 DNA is TGTGCCAGCAGTCCCAAGCCCCGAGGGGACTATGGCTACACCTTC.

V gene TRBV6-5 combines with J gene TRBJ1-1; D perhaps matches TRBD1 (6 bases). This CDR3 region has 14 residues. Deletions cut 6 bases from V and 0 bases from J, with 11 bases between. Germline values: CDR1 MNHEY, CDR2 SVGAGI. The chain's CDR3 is CASRAGQMNTEAFF. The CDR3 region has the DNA TGTGCCAGCAGGGCCGGACAGATGAACACTGAAGCTTTCTTT.

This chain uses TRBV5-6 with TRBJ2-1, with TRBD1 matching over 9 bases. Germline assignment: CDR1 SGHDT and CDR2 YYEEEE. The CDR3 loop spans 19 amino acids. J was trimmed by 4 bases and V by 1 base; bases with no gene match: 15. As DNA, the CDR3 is TGTGCCAGCAGCTTGTTGGGGTCCCGGGACAGGGCGTCTTACAATGAGCAGTTCTTC. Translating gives CASSLLGSRDRASYNEQFF.

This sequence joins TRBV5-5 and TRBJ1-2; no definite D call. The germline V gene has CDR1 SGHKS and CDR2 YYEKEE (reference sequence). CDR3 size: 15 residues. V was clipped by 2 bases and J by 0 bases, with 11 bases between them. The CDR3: CASSLTAEANYGYTF. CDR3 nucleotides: TGTGCCAGCAGCTTAACGGCAGAAGCTAACTATGGCTACACCTTC. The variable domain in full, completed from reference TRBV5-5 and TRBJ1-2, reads DAGVTQSPTHLIKTRGQQVTLRCSPISGHKSVSWYQQVLGQGPQFIFQYYEKEERGRGNFPDRFSARQFPNYSSELNVNALLLGDSALYLCASSLTAEANYGYTFGSGTRLTVV.